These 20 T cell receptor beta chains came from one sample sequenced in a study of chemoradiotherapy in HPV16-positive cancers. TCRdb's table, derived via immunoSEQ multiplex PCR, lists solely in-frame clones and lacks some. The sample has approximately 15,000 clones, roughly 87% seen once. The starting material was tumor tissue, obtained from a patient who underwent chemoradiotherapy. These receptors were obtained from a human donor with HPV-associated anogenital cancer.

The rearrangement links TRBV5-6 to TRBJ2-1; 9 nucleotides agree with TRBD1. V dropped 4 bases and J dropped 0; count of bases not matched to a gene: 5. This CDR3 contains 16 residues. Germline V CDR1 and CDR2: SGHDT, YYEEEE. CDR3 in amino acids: CASSAGTGHSYNEQFF. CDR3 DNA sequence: TGTGCCAGCAGCGCGGGGACAGGGCACTCCTACAATGAGCAGTTCTTC.

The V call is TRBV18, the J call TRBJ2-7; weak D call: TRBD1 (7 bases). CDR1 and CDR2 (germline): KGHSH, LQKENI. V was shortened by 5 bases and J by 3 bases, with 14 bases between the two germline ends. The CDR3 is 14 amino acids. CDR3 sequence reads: CASSASGGGYEQYF. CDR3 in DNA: TGTGCCAGCTCAGCATCAGGGGGAGGCTACGAGCAGTACTTC. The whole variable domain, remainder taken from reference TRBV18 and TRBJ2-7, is NAGVMQNPRHLVRRRGQEARLRCSPMKGHSHVYWYRQLPEEGLKFMVYLQKENIIDESGMPKERFSAEFPKEGPSILRIQQVVRGDSAAYFCASSASGGGYEQYFGPGTRLTVT.

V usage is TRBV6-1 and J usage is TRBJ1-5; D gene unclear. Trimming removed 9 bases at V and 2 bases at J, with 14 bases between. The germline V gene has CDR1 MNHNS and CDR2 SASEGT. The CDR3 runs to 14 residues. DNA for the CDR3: TGTGCCAGTACACAGTGGATAGGCAATCAGCCCCAGCATTTT. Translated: CASTQWIGNQPQHF.

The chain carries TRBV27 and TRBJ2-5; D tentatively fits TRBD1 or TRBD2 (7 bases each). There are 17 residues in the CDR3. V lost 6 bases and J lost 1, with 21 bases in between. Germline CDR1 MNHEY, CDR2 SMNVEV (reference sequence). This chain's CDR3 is CASSKLDQRDSQETQYF. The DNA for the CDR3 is TGTGCCAGCAGCAAACTGGACCAGCGGGACAGCCAAGAGACCCAGTACTTC.

Written as DNA, the CDR3 is TGTGCCTGGAGTCCGGTGCGGGAGGGGAATGAGCAGTTCTTC. This sequence encodes CAWSPVREGNEQFF. This chain connects TRBV30 to TRBJ2-1; 9 positions match TRBD2. The V gene end was trimmed by 2 bases and the J gene end by 7 bases; junction bases not matched to a gene: 6. Germline values: CDR1 GTSNPN, CDR2 SVGIG (reference sequence). The CDR3 length is 14 residues. Complete variable domain (other parts from reference TRBV30 and TRBJ2-1): SQTIHQWPATLVQPVGSPLSLECTVEGTSNPNLYWYRQAAGRGLQLLFYSVGIGQISSEVPQNLSASRPQDRQFILSSKKLLLSDSGFYLCAWSPVREGNEQFFGPGTRLTVL.

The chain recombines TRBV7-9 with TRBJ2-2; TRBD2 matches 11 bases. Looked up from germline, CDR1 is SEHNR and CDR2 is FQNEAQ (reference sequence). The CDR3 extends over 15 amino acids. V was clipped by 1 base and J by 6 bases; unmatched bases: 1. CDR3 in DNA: TGTGCCAGCAGCTTAGTAGCGGGAGGGCCCGGGGAGCTGTTTTTT. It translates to CASSLVAGGPGELFF.

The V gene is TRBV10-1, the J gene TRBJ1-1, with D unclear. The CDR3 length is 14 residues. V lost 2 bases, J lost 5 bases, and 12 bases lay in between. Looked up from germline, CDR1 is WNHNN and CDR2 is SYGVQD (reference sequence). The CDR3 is CASSETPGRTEAFF. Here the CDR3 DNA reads TGCGCCAGCAGTGAGACCCCCGGGAGGACTGAAGCTTTCTTT.

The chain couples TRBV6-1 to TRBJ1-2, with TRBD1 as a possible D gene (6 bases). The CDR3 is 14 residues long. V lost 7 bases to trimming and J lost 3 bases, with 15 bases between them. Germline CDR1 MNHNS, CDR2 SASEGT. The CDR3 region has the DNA TGTGCCAGCACCAGGGACACTCGAGACTATGGCTACACCTTC. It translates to CASTRDTRDYGYTF.

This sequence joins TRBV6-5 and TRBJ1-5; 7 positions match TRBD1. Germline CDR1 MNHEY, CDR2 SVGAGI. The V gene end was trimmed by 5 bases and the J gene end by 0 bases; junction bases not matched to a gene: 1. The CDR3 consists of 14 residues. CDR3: CASSTGASNQPQHF. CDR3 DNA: TGTGCCAGCAGTACAGGGGCTAGCAATCAGCCCCAGCATTTT.

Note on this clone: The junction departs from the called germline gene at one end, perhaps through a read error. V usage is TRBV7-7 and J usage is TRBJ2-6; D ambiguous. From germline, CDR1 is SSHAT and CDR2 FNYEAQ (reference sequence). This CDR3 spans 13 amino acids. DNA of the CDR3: TGTGCTAGCAGCTCTTCCGGGGCCAACGTCCTGACTTTC. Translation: CASSSSGANVLTF.

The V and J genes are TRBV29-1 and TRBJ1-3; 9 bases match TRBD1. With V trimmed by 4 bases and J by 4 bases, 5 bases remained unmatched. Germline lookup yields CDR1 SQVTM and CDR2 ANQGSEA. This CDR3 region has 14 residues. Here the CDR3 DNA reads TGCAGCGTTGCAGAGACAGGGGGAGGAAACACCATATATTTT. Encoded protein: CSVAETGGGNTIYF. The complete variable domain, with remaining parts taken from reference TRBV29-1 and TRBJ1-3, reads SAVISQKPSRDICQRGTSLTIQCQVDSQVTMMFWYRQQPGQSLTLIATANQGSEATYESGFVIDKFPISRPNLTFSTLTVSNMSPEDSSIYLCSVAETGGGNTIYFGEGSWLTVV.

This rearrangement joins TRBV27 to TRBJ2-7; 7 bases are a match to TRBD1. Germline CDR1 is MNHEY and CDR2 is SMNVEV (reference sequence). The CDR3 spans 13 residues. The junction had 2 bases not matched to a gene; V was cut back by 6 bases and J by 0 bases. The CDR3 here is CASSGQVSYEQYF. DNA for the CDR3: TGTGCCAGCAGCGGACAGGTCTCCTACGAGCAGTACTTC.

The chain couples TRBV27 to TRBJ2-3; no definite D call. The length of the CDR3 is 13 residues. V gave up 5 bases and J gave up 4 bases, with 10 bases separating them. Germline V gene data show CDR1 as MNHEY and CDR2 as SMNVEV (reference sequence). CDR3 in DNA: TGTGCCAGCAGTCACTCTCAGGCAGATACGCAGTATTTT. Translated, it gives CASSHSQADTQYF.

The CDR3 protein is CASRSVAAYEQYF. CDR3 nucleotide sequence: TGTGCCAGCAGGAGTGTAGCAGCCTACGAGCAGTACTTC. This rearrangement joins TRBV27 to TRBJ2-7; no clear D. Germline-derived CDR1 and CDR2 are MNHEY and SMNVEV (reference sequence). The CDR3 is 13 amino acids. V gave up 6 bases and J gave up 2 bases, with 11 bases separating them.

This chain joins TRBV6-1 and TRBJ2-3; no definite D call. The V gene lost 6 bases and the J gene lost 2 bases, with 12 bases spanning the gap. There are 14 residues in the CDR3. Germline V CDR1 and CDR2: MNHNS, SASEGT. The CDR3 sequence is CASSRIPHTDTQYF. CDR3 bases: TGTGCCAGCAGCCGGATACCGCACACAGATACGCAGTATTTT.

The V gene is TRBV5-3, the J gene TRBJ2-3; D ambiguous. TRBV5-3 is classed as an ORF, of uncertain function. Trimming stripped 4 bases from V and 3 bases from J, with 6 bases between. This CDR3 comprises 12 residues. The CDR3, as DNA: TGTGCCAGAAGCCTACGTACAGATACGCAGTATTTT. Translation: CARSLRTDTQYF.

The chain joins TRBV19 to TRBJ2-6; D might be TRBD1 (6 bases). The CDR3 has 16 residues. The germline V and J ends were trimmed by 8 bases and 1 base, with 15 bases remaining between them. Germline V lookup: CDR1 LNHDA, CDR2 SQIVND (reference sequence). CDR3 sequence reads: CASAQGIDSGANVLTF. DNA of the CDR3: TGTGCCAGTGCCCAGGGGATTGATTCTGGGGCCAACGTCCTGACTTTC. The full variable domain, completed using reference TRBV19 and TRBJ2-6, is DGGITQSPKYLFRKEGQNVTLSCEQNLNHDAMYWYRQDPGQGLRLIYYSQIVNDFQKGDIAEGYSVSREKKESFPLTVTSAQKNPTAFYLCASAQGIDSGANVLTFGAGSRLTVL.

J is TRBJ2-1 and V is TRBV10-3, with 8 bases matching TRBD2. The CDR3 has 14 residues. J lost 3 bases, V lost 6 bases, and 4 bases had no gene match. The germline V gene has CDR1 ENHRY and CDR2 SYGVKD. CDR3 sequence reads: CAISAGGVYNEQFF. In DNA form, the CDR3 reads TGTGCCATCAGCGCGGGAGGCGTCTACAATGAGCAGTTCTTC.

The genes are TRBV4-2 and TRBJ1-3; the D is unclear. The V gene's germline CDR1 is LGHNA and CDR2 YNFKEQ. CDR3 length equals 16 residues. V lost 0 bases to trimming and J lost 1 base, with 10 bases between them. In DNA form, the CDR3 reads TGTGCCAGCAGCCAAGACGAAAGGAAGTCTGGAAACACCATATATTTT. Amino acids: CASSQDERKSGNTIYF.

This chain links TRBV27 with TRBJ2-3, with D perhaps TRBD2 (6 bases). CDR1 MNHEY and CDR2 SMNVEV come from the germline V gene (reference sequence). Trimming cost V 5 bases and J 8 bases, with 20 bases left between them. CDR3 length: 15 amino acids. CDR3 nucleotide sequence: TGTGCCAGCAGTCGCCGGGACGGGGGTTGGGTTACGCAGTATTTT. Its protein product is CASSRRDGGWVTQYF.